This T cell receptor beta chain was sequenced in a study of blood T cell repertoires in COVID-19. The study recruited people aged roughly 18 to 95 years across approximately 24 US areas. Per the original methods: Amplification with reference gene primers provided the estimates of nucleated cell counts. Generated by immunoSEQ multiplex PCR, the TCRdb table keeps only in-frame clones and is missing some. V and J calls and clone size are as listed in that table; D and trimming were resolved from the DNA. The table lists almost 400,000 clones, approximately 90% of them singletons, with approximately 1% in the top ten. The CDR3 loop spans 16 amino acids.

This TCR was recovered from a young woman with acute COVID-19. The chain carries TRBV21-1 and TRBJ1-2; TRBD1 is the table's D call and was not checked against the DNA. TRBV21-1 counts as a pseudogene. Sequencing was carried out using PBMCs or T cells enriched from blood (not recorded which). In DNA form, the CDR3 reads TGTGCCAGCAGCATCGGGACAGGACCAGCAGACTATGGCTACACCTTC. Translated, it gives CASSIGTGPADYGYTF.